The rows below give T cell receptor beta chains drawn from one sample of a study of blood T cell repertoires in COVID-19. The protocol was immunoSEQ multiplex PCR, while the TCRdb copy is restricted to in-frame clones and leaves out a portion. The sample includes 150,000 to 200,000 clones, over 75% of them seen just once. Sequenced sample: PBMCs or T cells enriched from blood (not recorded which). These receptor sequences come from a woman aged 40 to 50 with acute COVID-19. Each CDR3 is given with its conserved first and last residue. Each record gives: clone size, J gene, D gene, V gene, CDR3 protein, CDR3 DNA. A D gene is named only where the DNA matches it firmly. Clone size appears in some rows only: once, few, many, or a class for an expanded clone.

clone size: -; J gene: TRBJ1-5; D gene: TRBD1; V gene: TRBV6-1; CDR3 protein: CASSEEGAIERPQHF; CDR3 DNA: TGTGCCAGCAGTGAGGAGGGGGCCATAGAAAGGCCCCAGCATTTT
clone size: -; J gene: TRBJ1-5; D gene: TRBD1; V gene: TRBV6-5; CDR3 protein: CASSATGNQPQHF; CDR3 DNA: TGTGCCAGCAGCGCGACAGGGAATCAGCCCCAGCATTTT
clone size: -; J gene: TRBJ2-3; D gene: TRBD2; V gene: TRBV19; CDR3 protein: CASSIGSTAGGTQYF; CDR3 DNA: TGTGCCAGTAGTATCGGTAGCACGGCGGGGGGGACGCAGTATTTT
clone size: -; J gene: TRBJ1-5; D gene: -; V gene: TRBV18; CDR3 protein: CASSPGQMGQPQHF; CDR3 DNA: TGTGCCAGCTCACCCGGACAAATGGGCCAGCCCCAGCATTTT
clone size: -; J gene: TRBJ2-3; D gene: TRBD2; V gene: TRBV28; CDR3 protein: CASSLYWPSGGPTTDTQYF; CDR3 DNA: TGTGCCAGCAGTTTATATTGGCCTAGCGGGGGCCCCACCACAGATACGCAGTATTTT
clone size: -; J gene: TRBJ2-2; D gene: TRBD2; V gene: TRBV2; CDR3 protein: CASLAGGVTGELFF; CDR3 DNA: TGTGCCAGTTTAGCGGGAGGGGTCACCGGGGAGCTGTTTTTT
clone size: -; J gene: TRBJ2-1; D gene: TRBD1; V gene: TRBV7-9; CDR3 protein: CASSPSGGWEQFF; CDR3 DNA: TGTGCCAGCAGCCCCTCAGGGGGTTGGGAGCAGTTCTTC
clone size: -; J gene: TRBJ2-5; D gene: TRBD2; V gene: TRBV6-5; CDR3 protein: CASTRLAGGPETQYF; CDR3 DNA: TGTGCCAGCACCCGACTAGCGGGAGGGCCAGAGACCCAGTACTTC
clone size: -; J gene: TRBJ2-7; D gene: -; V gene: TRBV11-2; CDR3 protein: CASSLAPGYEQYF; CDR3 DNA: TGTGCCAGCAGCTTAGCCCCAGGCTACGAGCAGTACTTC
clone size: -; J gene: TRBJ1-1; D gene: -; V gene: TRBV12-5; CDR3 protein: CASSVNTEAFF; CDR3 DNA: TGTGCTAGTTCAGTAAACACTGAAGCTTTCTTT
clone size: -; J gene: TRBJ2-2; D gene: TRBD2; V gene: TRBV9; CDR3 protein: CASSPGTSGVNTGELFF; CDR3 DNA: TGTGCCAGCAGCCCCGGGACTAGCGGAGTGAACACCGGGGAGCTGTTTTTT
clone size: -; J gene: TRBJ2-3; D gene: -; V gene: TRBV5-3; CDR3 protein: CARSLAMRAPDTQYF; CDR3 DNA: TGTGCCAGAAGCTTGGCCATGAGAGCCCCAGATACGCAGTATTTT
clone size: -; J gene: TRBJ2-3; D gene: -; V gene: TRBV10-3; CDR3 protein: CAISESGLITDTQYF; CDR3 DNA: TGTGCCATCAGTGAGTCTGGACTGATCACAGATACGCAGTATTTT
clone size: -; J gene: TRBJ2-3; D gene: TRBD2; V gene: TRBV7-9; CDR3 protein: CASSFQASGPRADTQYF; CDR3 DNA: TGTGCCAGCAGCTTTCAGGCTAGCGGGCCGAGGGCAGATACGCAGTATTTT
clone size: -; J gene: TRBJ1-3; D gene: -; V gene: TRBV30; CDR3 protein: CAWSREGGNTIYF; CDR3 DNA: TGTGCCTGGAGCAGGGAAGGAGGAAACACCATATATTTT
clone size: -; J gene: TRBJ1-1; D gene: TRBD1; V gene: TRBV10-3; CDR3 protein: CAISAGQGAFF; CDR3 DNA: TGTGCCATCAGCGCGGGACAGGGAGCTTTCTTT
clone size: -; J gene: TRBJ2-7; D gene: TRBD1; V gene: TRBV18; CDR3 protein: CASSPGTGSSYEQYF; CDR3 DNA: TGTGCCAGCTCACCAGGGACAGGGAGCTCCTACGAGCAGTACTTC
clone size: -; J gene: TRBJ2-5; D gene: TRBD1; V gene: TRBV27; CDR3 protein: CASSFTGTGQETQYF; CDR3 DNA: TGTGCCAGCAGTTTCACCGGGACAGGGCAAGAGACCCAGTACTTC
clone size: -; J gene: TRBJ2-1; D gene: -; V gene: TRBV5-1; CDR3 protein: CASSPETVPLYNEQFF; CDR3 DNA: TGCGCCAGCAGCCCGGAGACAGTGCCGTTATACAATGAGCAGTTCTTC
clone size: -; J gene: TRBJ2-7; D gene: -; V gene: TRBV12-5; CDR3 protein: CASGLRNSYEQYF; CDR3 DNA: TGTGCTAGTGGCCTCAGGAACTCCTACGAGCAGTACTTC
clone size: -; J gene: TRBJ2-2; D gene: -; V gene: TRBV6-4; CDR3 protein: CASSDVGAGTGELFF; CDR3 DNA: TGTGCCAGCAGTGACGTAGGGGCCGGCACCGGGGAGCTGTTTTTT
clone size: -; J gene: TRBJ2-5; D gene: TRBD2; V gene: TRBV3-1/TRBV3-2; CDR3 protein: CASSQPWGGRETQYF; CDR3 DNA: TGTGCCAGCAGCCAGCCCTGGGGGGGACGGGAGACCCAGTACTTC
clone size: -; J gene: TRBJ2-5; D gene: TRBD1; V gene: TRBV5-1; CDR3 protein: CASSPGTGRGETQYF; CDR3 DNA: TGCGCCAGCAGCCCCGGGACAGGGAGGGGAGAGACCCAGTACTTC
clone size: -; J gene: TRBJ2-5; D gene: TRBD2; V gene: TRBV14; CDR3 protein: CASSPGLAGAATQYF; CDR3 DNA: TGTGCCAGCAGCCCGGGGCTAGCGGGGGCAGCGACCCAGTACTTC
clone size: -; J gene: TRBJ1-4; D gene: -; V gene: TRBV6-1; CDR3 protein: CASSVAGVKLFF; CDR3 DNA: TGTGCCAGCAGTGTAGCCGGGGTTAAACTGTTTTTT
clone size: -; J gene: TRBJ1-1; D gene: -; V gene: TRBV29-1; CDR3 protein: CSGGGLSTEAFF; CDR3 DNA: TGCAGCGGAGGGGGTTTAAGCACTGAAGCTTTCTTT
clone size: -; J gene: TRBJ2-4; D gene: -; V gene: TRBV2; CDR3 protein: CASILDRTDIQYF; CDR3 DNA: TGTGCCAGCATTCTTGACAGGACTGACATTCAGTACTTC
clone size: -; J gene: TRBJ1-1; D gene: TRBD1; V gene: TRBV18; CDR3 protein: CASSQRQGAEAFF; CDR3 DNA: TGTGCCAGCTCGCAACGACAGGGCGCTGAAGCTTTCTTT
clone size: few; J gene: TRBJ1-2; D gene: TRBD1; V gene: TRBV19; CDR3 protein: CASSIRDSYGYTF; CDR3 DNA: TGTGCCAGTAGTATAAGGGACAGCTATGGCTACACCTTC
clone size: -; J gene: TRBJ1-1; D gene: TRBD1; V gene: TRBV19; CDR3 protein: CASSPTGGNTEAFF; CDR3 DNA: TGTGCCAGTAGTCCGACAGGGGGAAATACTGAAGCTTTCTTT
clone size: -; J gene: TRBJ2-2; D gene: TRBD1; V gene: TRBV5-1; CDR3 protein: CASSGGTGISLGTGELFF; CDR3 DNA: TGCGCCAGCAGCGGCGGGACAGGGATTTCGCTGGGGACCGGGGAGCTGTTTTTT
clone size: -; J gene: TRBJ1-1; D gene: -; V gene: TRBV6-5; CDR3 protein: CASNQVGAQNTEAFF; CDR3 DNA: TGTGCCAGCAACCAAGTGGGGGCACAGAACACTGAAGCTTTCTTT
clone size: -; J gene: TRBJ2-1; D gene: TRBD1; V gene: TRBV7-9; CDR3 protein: CASSLGLGTGAYNEQFF; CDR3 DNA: TGTGCCAGCAGCTTAGGGTTGGGGACAGGGGCATACAATGAGCAGTTCTTC
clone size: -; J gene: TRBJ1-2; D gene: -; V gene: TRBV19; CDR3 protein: CASRETGHYGYTF; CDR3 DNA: TGTGCCAGTAGGGAGACTGGACATTATGGCTACACCTTC
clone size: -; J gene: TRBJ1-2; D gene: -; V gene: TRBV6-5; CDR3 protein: CASSYSGGLDGYTF; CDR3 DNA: TGTGCCAGCAGTTACTCGGGAGGGTTAGATGGCTACACCTTC
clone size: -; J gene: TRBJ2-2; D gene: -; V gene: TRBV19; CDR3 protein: CASSIRNGDTGELFF; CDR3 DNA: TGTGCCAGTAGTATTAGAAACGGGGACACCGGGGAGCTGTTTTTT
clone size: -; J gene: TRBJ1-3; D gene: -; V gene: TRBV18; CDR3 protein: CASSPWTGDSGNTIYF; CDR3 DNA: TGTGCCAGCTCACCATGGACGGGAGACTCTGGAAACACCATATATTTT
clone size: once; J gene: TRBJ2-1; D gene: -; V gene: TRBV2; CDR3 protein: CASSDSGINEQFF; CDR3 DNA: TGTGCCAGCAGTGATTCGGGGATCAATGAGCAGTTCTTC
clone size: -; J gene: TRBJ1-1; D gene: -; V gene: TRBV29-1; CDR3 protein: CSVEEVPNTEAFF; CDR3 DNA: TGCAGCGTTGAGGAGGTGCCGAACACTGAAGCTTTCTTT
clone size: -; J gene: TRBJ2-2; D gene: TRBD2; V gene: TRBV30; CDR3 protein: CAWTSGLAGGIGELFF; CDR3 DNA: TGTGCCTGGACCTCCGGACTAGCGGGAGGTATCGGGGAGCTGTTTTTT